The 18 T cell receptor beta chains reported below all come from one sample, sequenced in a study of regulatory T cells in long-lasting Graves disease. The time point is: persistent/refractory GD, antithyroid drugs over 5 years with positive TRAb. Extracted PBMC RNA gave rise to the TCR library. The authors built TCR beta libraries using iRepertoire HTBI primers and Arm-PCR of CDR3 regions. MiXCR, applied by TCRdb to the multiplex PCR reads, yields one record per CDR3 protein. The sample lists fewer than 550,000 distinct CDR3 sequences; 20% to 25% were seen once. The starting material was peripheral blood mononuclear cells (PBMCs), obtained when the disease was refractory, from a patient treated with antithyroid drugs. These receptors came from a female donor with Graves disease.

This clonotype was observed at least ten times. The genes are TRBV11-2 and TRBJ2-5, with TRBD2 as a possible D gene (6 bases). Looked up from germline, CDR1 is SGHAT and CDR2 is FQNNGV. Trimming took 5 bases from V and 0 from J, leaving 13 bases between them. CDR3 length equals 15 residues. CDR3 nucleotides: TGTGCCAGCAGCCCGTCAGCGGGTCACCAAGAGACCCAGTACTTC. This translates into CASSPSAGHQETQYF.

J is TRBJ2-2 and V is TRBV20-1, with a tentative D call TRBD1 (5 bases). Trimming removed 0 bases from V and 3 bases from J, with 11 bases in between. Looked up from germline, CDR1 is DFQATT and CDR2 is SNEGSKA (reference sequence). This CDR3 region has 15 residues. The CDR3 protein is CSARDQWGDTGELFF. DNA of the CDR3: TGCAGTGCTAGAGATCAATGGGGCGACACCGGGGAGCTGTTTTTT.

This clonotype has more than one count but fewer than ten. The chain couples TRBV7-9 to TRBJ2-7; 7 nucleotides align to TRBD2. J was trimmed by 4 bases and V by 4 bases; bases with no gene match: 13. Germline loops: CDR1 SEHNR, CDR2 FQNEAQ (reference sequence). This CDR3 is 16 amino acids long. The CDR3 reads CASSSPPGLTQYEQYF. The CDR3 DNA follows: TGTGCCAGCAGCTCTCCCCCGGGACTAACCCAATACGAGCAGTACTTC.

This clonotype was picked up many times. The chain is built from TRBV29-1 and TRBJ1-2, with 7 bases fitting TRBD1. CDR1 SQVTM and CDR2 ANQGSEA come from the germline V gene. V shed 5 bases and J 3 bases; nucleotides not matched to a gene: 6. The CDR3 covers 13 residues. Here the CDR3 DNA reads TGCAGCGTTACCACAGGGGTGGACTATGGCTACACCTTC. It specifies CSVTTGVDYGYTF.

The chain employs TRBV5-6 and TRBJ2-5; possible D gene TRBD2, 5 bases. V was trimmed by 2 bases and J by 2 bases, leaving 10 bases between them. CDR1 is SGHDT and CDR2 is YYEEEE in the germline V gene. This CDR3 has 14 residues. The CDR3 region is CASSFLDFQETQYF. CDR3 nucleotide sequence: TGTGCCAGCAGCTTCTTGGACTTTCAAGAGACCCAGTACTTC.

This clonotype was counted many times. The chain joins TRBV12-3 or TRBV12-4 to TRBJ1-2; D not resolved. The V end lost 5 bases, the J end lost 5 bases, and 18 bases lay between the germline ends. The CDR3 has 15 residues. CDR3 DNA sequence: TGTGCCAGCAGTAGGTCCCCAGGTTATACTTATGGCTACACCTTC. Encoded protein: CASSRSPGYTYGYTF.

This clonotype was counted between two and nine times. The chain combines TRBV4-1 with TRBJ1-1, with 8 bases lining up with TRBD1. This CDR3 is built from 15 residues. Germline CDR1 is MGHRA and CDR2 is YSYEKL. V dropped 1 base and J dropped 1; count of bases not matched to a gene: 2. CDR3 in DNA: TGCGCCAGCAGCCAAGGTGGACAGGGGAACACTGAAGCTTTCTTT. The encoded protein is CASSQGGQGNTEAFF.

The J gene is TRBJ2-5, the V gene TRBV7-8, with 8 bases identical to TRBD2. J gave up 6 bases and V 7 bases, and 16 bases lay outside the gene matches. The CDR3 has 16 residues. Per germline, CDR1 SGHVS and CDR2 FQNEAQ. In DNA form, the CDR3 reads TGTGCCAGCACCCCCCCCTCGGGGGGGGCCTTGCAGACCCAGTACTTC. This codes for CASTPPSGGALQTQYF.

This clonotype was seen a handful of times. This chain uses TRBV20-1 with TRBJ2-3; no clear D. Germline CDR1 and CDR2: DFQATT and SNEGSKA (reference sequence). The CDR3 is 12 amino acids. The V and J ends lost 3 bases and 0 bases respectively, with 4 bases between them. Here the CDR3 reads CSASLSTDTQYF. The DNA for the CDR3 is TGCAGTGCTAGCCTTAGCACAGATACGCAGTATTTT.

This clonotype turned up a few times. The J gene is TRBJ1-1, the V gene TRBV7-9; TRBD1 aligns across 7 bases. Trimming took 7 bases from V and 5 from J; bases not matched to a gene: 7. CDR3 length equals 13 residues. Germline V gene lookup returns CDR1 SEHNR and CDR2 FQNEAQ (reference sequence). The CDR3 sequence is CASTMTGSTEAFF. The DNA for the CDR3 is TGTGCCAGCACCATGACAGGGTCGACTGAAGCTTTCTTT.

CDR3 loop: CASSQQGSNQPQHF. CDR3 nucleotides: TGTGCCAGCAGCCAACAGGGAAGCAATCAGCCCCAGCATTTT. The chain couples TRBV6-1 to TRBJ1-5; D possibly corresponds to TRBD1 (6 bases). The germline V gene has CDR1 MNHNS and CDR2 SASEGT. This CDR3 comprises 14 residues. V was cut by 6 bases and J by 1 base, with 10 bases left in between.

In this sample, this clonotype turned up a few times. The chain has TRBV18 and TRBJ1-1; D unclear. This CDR3 has 14 amino acids. Deletions cut 3 bases from V and 2 bases from J, with 10 bases between. CDR1 and CDR2 (germline): KGHSH, LQKENI. CDR3 coding DNA: TGTGCCAGCTCACCGTTACAGTCAAACACTGAAGCTTTCTTT. This encodes CASSPLQSNTEAFF.

The table lists this clonotype with many counts. V usage is TRBV12-3 or TRBV12-4 and J usage is TRBJ1-5, with D uncertain. This CDR3 has 14 amino acids. Trimming shortened V by 6 bases and J by 0 bases, and 9 bases separated the two germline ends. This CDR3 reads CASSLADSNQPQHF. The CDR3 DNA sequence: TGTGCCAGCAGCTTGGCAGATAGCAATCAGCCCCAGCATTTT.

There are a few counts of this clonotype. The genes are TRBV5-1 and TRBJ2-7; 10 bases line up with TRBD2. V trimming: 4 bases; J trimming: 5 bases; junction bases outside the gene matches: 6. The CDR3 loop spans 14 amino acids. Germline V CDR1 and CDR2: SGHRS, YFSETQ. CDR3 protein: CASSRGTSENEQYF. The CDR3 nucleotides are TGCGCCAGCAGCCGAGGGACTAGCGAAAACGAGCAGTACTTC.

This clonotype was picked up a small number of times. The chain combines TRBV28 with TRBJ2-1, with D uncertain. This CDR3 comprises 16 residues. Germline V gene data show CDR1 as MDHEN and CDR2 as SYDVKM. Trimming stripped 2 bases from V and 2 bases from J, with 13 bases between. The CDR3 loop reads CASSLDGPGTYNEQFF. The CDR3 DNA follows: TGTGCCAGCAGTTTAGACGGGCCGGGCACCTACAATGAGCAGTTCTTC. The full variable domain, with the rest looked up from reference TRBV28 and TRBJ2-1, is DVKVTQSSRYLVKRTGEKVFLECVQDMDHENMFWYRQDPGLGLRLIYFSYDVKMKEKGDIPEGYSVSREKKERFSLILESASTNQTSMYLCASSLDGPGTYNEQFFGPGTRLTVL.

This clonotype was detected a few times. The CDR3 spells CAWTAGGSTNEKLFF. In DNA form, the CDR3 reads TGTGCCTGGACGGCAGGGGGCTCCACTAATGAAAAACTGTTTTTT. The chain couples TRBV30 to TRBJ1-4; 8 nucleotides agree with TRBD1. The CDR3 runs to 15 residues. Germline V lookup: CDR1 GTSNPN, CDR2 SVGIG (reference sequence). Trimming cost V 4 bases and J 2 bases; bases outside gene matches: 6.

In this sample, this clonotype turned up a few times. The V call is TRBV5-6, the J call TRBJ2-2, with D perhaps TRBD2 (6 bases). Trimming took 5 bases from V and 5 from J, leaving 10 bases between them. The germline V gene has CDR1 SGHDT and CDR2 YYEEEE. The CDR3 contains 13 residues. The CDR3 protein is CASRGGKTGELFF. CDR3 bases: TGTGCCAGCAGGGGAGGAAAAACCGGGGAGCTGTTTTTT.

This clonotype was observed many times. This rearrangement joins TRBV11-2 to TRBJ1-4, with D possibly being TRBD1 (6 bases). Between the trimmed V and J ends, which lost 5 bases and 6 bases, there was a span of 10 bases. Germline V gene lookup returns CDR1 SGHAT and CDR2 FQNNGV. The CDR3 runs 13 residues. CDR3 region: CASSRRTDEKLFF. The CDR3 DNA is TGTGCCAGCAGCAGAAGGACAGATGAAAAACTGTTTTTT.